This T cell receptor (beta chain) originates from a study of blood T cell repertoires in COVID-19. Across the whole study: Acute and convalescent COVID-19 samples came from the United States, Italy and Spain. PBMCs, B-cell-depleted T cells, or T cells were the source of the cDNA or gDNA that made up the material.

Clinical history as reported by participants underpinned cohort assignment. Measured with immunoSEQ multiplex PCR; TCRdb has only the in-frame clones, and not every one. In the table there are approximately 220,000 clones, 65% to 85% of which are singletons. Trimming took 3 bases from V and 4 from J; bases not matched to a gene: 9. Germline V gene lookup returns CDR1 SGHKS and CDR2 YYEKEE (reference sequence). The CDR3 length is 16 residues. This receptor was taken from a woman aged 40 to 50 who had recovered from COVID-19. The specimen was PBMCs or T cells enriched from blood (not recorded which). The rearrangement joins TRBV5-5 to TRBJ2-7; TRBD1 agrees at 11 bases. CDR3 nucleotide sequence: TGTGCCAGCAGCTCCATCACCGGGACAGGGGGATACGAGCAGTACTTC. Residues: CASSSITGTGGYEQYF.